Listed below are T cell receptor beta chains from one sample, sequenced in a study of blood T cell repertoires in COVID-19. TCRdb's copy holds only in-frame clones and misses some; the assay was immunoSEQ multiplex PCR. The sample contains over 250,000 clones, approximately 86% of which appear only once. Sequencing used peripheral blood. The receptors were sampled from a woman in her 30s with acute or convalescent COVID-19. CDR3s include the opening cysteine and the closing phenylalanine or tryptophan. Fields, in order: D gene, V gene, clone size, J gene, CDR3 DNA, CDR3 protein. D genes are given only for firm matches. Size is omitted from some rows. Given values are once, few, many or a class for expanded clones.

d_call: TRBD1; v_call: TRBV9; clone_size: -; j_call: TRBJ1-5; cdr3_nt: TGTGCCAGCAGCGTAGTGGGACAGGGGGATAGCAATCAGCCCCAGCATTTT; cdr3_aa: CASSVVGQGDSNQPQHF
d_call: -; v_call: TRBV2; clone_size: -; j_call: TRBJ2-2; cdr3_nt: TGTGCCACCTCGGGTTCGGGGGAGCTGTTTTTT; cdr3_aa: CATSGSGELFF
d_call: TRBD2; v_call: TRBV19; clone_size: -; j_call: TRBJ2-2; cdr3_nt: TGTGCTCTAGCGGGAGAAGACACCGGGGAGCTGTTTTTT; cdr3_aa: CALAGEDTGELFF
d_call: TRBD1; v_call: TRBV18; clone_size: -; j_call: TRBJ1-4; cdr3_nt: TGTGCCAGCTCACCATTAGGGGACAGGGAAGCAAAACTGTTTTTT; cdr3_aa: CASSPLGDREAKLFF
d_call: -; v_call: TRBV6-6; clone_size: -; j_call: TRBJ2-5; cdr3_nt: TGTGCCAGCAGCGAGACAGCCTGGGAGACCCAGTACTTC; cdr3_aa: CASSETAWETQYF
d_call: -; v_call: TRBV5-6; clone_size: many; j_call: TRBJ2-7; cdr3_nt: TGTGCCAGCAGCTTGGACAGGGACGTCGAGCAGTACTTC; cdr3_aa: CASSLDRDVEQYF
d_call: TRBD2; v_call: TRBV3-1/TRBV3-2; clone_size: -; j_call: TRBJ2-7; cdr3_nt: TGTGCCAGCAGCCAGGGGCTAGCGGGTCGCTACGAGCAGTACTTC; cdr3_aa: CASSQGLAGRYEQYF
d_call: -; v_call: TRBV11-2; clone_size: once; j_call: TRBJ2-1; cdr3_nt: TGTGCCAGCAGCCCTAAAAGACTGGTTTACAATGAGCAGTTCTTC; cdr3_aa: CASSPKRLVYNEQFF
d_call: TRBD1; v_call: TRBV11-2; clone_size: -; j_call: TRBJ1-5; cdr3_nt: TGTGCCAGCAGCTTAGGGGACAGGGGTAGAGAGCCCCAGCATTTT; cdr3_aa: CASSLGDRGREPQHF
d_call: -; v_call: TRBV27; clone_size: -; j_call: TRBJ1-4; cdr3_nt: TGTGCCAGCAGTTTAGGCTCGTTTCCCGGGGGTGAAAAACTGTTTTTT; cdr3_aa: CASSLGSFPGGEKLFF
d_call: -; v_call: TRBV7-9; clone_size: -; j_call: TRBJ1-5; cdr3_nt: TGTGCCAGCAGCTTAGACACTAGCAATCAGCCCCAGCATTTT; cdr3_aa: CASSLDTSNQPQHF
d_call: TRBD2; v_call: TRBV7-8; clone_size: -; j_call: TRBJ2-2; cdr3_nt: TGTGCCAGCAGCTCCCTCCTGACTAGCGGGAAAAACGGGGAGCTGTTTTTT; cdr3_aa: CASSSLLTSGKNGELFF
d_call: -; v_call: TRBV24-1; clone_size: -; j_call: TRBJ2-3; cdr3_nt: TGTGCCACCAGTGACTACGATACGCAGTATTTT; cdr3_aa: CATSDYDTQYF
d_call: TRBD1; v_call: TRBV11-3; clone_size: -; j_call: TRBJ2-3; cdr3_nt: TGTGCCAGCAGCTCAGACAGGGCTAGCACAGATACGCAGTATTTT; cdr3_aa: CASSSDRASTDTQYF
d_call: -; v_call: TRBV19; clone_size: -; j_call: TRBJ1-2; cdr3_nt: TGTGCCAGTACCTATCTGCCCTCCAACGGGGGCTACACCTTC; cdr3_aa: CASTYLPSNGGYTF
d_call: TRBD2; v_call: TRBV4-3; clone_size: -; j_call: TRBJ2-2; cdr3_nt: TGCGCCAGCAGCCTATTCTTAGCGGGAGGGCCCACCGGGGAGCTGTTTTTT; cdr3_aa: CASSLFLAGGPTGELFF
d_call: -; v_call: TRBV3-1/TRBV3-2; clone_size: -; j_call: TRBJ1-1; cdr3_nt: TGTGCCAGCTGGGACACTTTGAACACTGAAGCTTTCTTT; cdr3_aa: CASWDTLNTEAFF
d_call: TRBD1; v_call: TRBV12-3/TRBV12-4; clone_size: few; j_call: TRBJ2-7; cdr3_nt: TGTGCCAGCAGTTTAGGACAGGGCTACGAGCAGTACTTC; cdr3_aa: CASSLGQGYEQYF
d_call: -; v_call: TRBV7-2; clone_size: -; j_call: TRBJ1-3; cdr3_nt: TGTGCCAGCATCCTGGGAGGCTCTGGAAACACCATATATTTT; cdr3_aa: CASILGGSGNTIYF
d_call: TRBD2; v_call: TRBV5-1; clone_size: -; j_call: TRBJ2-7; cdr3_nt: TGCGCCAGCAGCGCCTCCGGGACTAGAGCCTACGAGCAGTACTTC; cdr3_aa: CASSASGTRAYEQYF
d_call: TRBD2; v_call: TRBV7-2; clone_size: -; j_call: TRBJ2-1; cdr3_nt: TGTGCCAGCAGCCAGGGACTAGACAAAAGTGAGCAGTTCTTC; cdr3_aa: CASSQGLDKSEQFF
d_call: -; v_call: TRBV12-1; clone_size: -; j_call: TRBJ2-3; cdr3_nt: TGTGCCAGCAGCCCCGATTCACAGGGGATTAGCACAGATACGCAGTATTTT; cdr3_aa: CASSPDSQGISTDTQYF
d_call: TRBD1; v_call: TRBV28; clone_size: -; j_call: TRBJ2-7; cdr3_nt: TGTGCCATCGGGGACAGCGACCCTTCCTACGAGCAGTACTTC; cdr3_aa: CAIGDSDPSYEQYF
d_call: -; v_call: TRBV18; clone_size: few; j_call: TRBJ2-1; cdr3_nt: TGTGCCAGCTCACACAGGGTAGTTACCTACAATGAGCAGTTCTTC; cdr3_aa: CASSHRVVTYNEQFF
d_call: -; v_call: TRBV6-2/TRBV6-3; clone_size: -; j_call: TRBJ2-4; cdr3_nt: TGTGCCAGCAGTCCACTGGGGCAGCTAGCCAAAAACATTCAGTACTTC; cdr3_aa: CASSPLGQLAKNIQYF
d_call: -; v_call: TRBV9; clone_size: -; j_call: TRBJ1-5; cdr3_nt: TGTGCCAGCAGCGTAGGGGGGAGGTCCAATCAGCCCCAGCATTTT; cdr3_aa: CASSVGGRSNQPQHF
d_call: TRBD2; v_call: TRBV4-3; clone_size: -; j_call: TRBJ2-7; cdr3_nt: TGCGCCAGCAGCCATTATTCTAGCGGAGCCTACGAGCAGTACTTC; cdr3_aa: CASSHYSSGAYEQYF
d_call: -; v_call: TRBV19; clone_size: once; j_call: TRBJ1-4; cdr3_nt: TGTGCCAGTAGTCAACCGGGACATTCAACTAATGAAAAACTGTTTTTT; cdr3_aa: CASSQPGHSTNEKLFF
d_call: TRBD1; v_call: TRBV27; clone_size: -; j_call: TRBJ1-5; cdr3_nt: TGTGCCAGCACATCAGGGGGCGCGGGTTTCAATCAGCCCCAGCATTTT; cdr3_aa: CASTSGGAGFNQPQHF
d_call: -; v_call: TRBV19; clone_size: -; j_call: TRBJ2-1; cdr3_nt: TGTGCCAGTAGTCCGGGACTGGCATACAATGAGCAGTTCTTC; cdr3_aa: CASSPGLAYNEQFF
d_call: -; v_call: TRBV7-9; clone_size: -; j_call: TRBJ2-4; cdr3_nt: TGTGCCAGCAGCCCCCAAAGGGGGTTAGCCAAAAACATTCAGTACTTC; cdr3_aa: CASSPQRGLAKNIQYF
d_call: TRBD2; v_call: TRBV20-1; clone_size: -; j_call: TRBJ2-3; cdr3_nt: TGCAGTGCTAGTCGGGCTAGCGGGTACACGCAGTATTTT; cdr3_aa: CSASRASGYTQYF
d_call: TRBD1; v_call: TRBV18; clone_size: -; j_call: TRBJ1-2; cdr3_nt: TGTGCCAGCTCACCAAGGACCCAGGGGGACTATGGCTACACCTTC; cdr3_aa: CASSPRTQGDYGYTF
d_call: -; v_call: TRBV10-3; clone_size: -; j_call: TRBJ2-5; cdr3_nt: TGTGCCATCAGTGAAGGTGGAGAGATGGAGACCCAGTACTTC; cdr3_aa: CAISEGGEMETQYF
d_call: -; v_call: TRBV21-1; clone_size: -; j_call: TRBJ1-2; cdr3_nt: TGTGCCAGCAGCAAGGGCCAAGACTATGGCTACACCTTC; cdr3_aa: CASSKGQDYGYTF
d_call: -; v_call: TRBV27; clone_size: -; j_call: TRBJ1-2; cdr3_nt: TGTGCCAGCAGCCCAGGGTTTCTCTATGGCTACACCTTC; cdr3_aa: CASSPGFLYGYTF
d_call: -; v_call: TRBV7-9; clone_size: once; j_call: TRBJ2-7; cdr3_nt: TGTGCCAGCAGCTCCTACTCCCCCTACGAGCAGTACTTC; cdr3_aa: CASSSYSPYEQYF
d_call: -; v_call: TRBV20-1; clone_size: -; j_call: TRBJ2-1; cdr3_nt: TGCAGTGCTCAAATGGCAAATGAGCAGTTCTTC; cdr3_aa: CSAQMANEQFF
d_call: -; v_call: TRBV27; clone_size: -; j_call: TRBJ1-1; cdr3_nt: TGTGCCAGCATCCCTCTATCCAATAAGAACACTGAAGCTTTCTTT; cdr3_aa: CASIPLSNKNTEAFF
d_call: -; v_call: TRBV29-1; clone_size: -; j_call: TRBJ1-2; cdr3_nt: TGCAGCTCTCCAGGACCAGGGCCCGGCTATGGCTACACCTTC; cdr3_aa: CSSPGPGPGYGYTF
d_call: TRBD1; v_call: TRBV2; clone_size: -; j_call: TRBJ2-2; cdr3_nt: TGTGCCAGCTTACCGGACAGGGGGCTGAACACCGGGGAGCTGTTTTTT; cdr3_aa: CASLPDRGLNTGELFF
d_call: TRBD1; v_call: TRBV3-1/TRBV3-2; clone_size: -; j_call: TRBJ2-1; cdr3_nt: TGTGCCAGCAGCCAGGGACAGGGGCTCTACTCCTACAATGAGCAGTTCTTC; cdr3_aa: CASSQGQGLYSYNEQFF
d_call: TRBD2; v_call: TRBV6-1; clone_size: -; j_call: TRBJ2-1; cdr3_nt: TGTGCCAGCAGTGAAGCGCCGACTAGCGGCCTTTACAATGAGCAGTTCTTC; cdr3_aa: CASSEAPTSGLYNEQFF
d_call: -; v_call: TRBV19; clone_size: -; j_call: TRBJ2-7; cdr3_nt: TGTGCCAGTAGTATCGGGGAAGACTACGAGCAGTACTTC; cdr3_aa: CASSIGEDYEQYF
d_call: -; v_call: TRBV13; clone_size: -; j_call: TRBJ1-5; cdr3_nt: TGTGCCAGCAGCTTAAGGAGGGGCGGTCAGCCCCAGCATTTT; cdr3_aa: CASSLRRGGQPQHF
d_call: -; v_call: TRBV18; clone_size: -; j_call: TRBJ1-2; cdr3_nt: TGTGCCAGCTCACCAGTTAACAGGGCCCATGGCTACACCTTC; cdr3_aa: CASSPVNRAHGYTF